The entry below gives a single TCR beta chain sequence along with its context. Its cognate antigen is unknown. TCR templates numbering some 100,000 were assayed per sample. TCRdb keeps only in-frame clones here, not all; method: immunoSEQ multiplex PCR. The sample shows approximately 94,000 clones, 75% to 95% of them seen only once. These data belong to a study of siplizumab effects on memory and regulatory T cells. Findings and caveats of the study: Among alloreactive clones, only a minor fraction mapped to unstimulated subsets.

Germline V gene lookup returns CDR1 SEHNR and CDR2 FQNEAQ (reference sequence). This CDR3 has 15 residues. The V end was cut by 5 bases, the J end by 2 bases, with 13 bases between. This receptor was taken from a human donor in good health. The chain is built from TRBV7-9 and TRBJ2-1, with a weak D call TRBD1 (6 bases). The sample taken for sequencing was CD4+ T cells sorted from blood. In nucleotides, the CDR3 is TGTGCCAGCAGCCGCATACAGGGCCCCTACAATGAGCAGTTCTTC. It codes for CASSRIQGPYNEQFF.